The subject of this entry is one T cell receptor beta chain. Its antigen is still unknown. Quantitative 5'-RACE with molecular barcodes was used to make the TCR beta libraries. TCRdb reanalysed the 5' RACE reads using MiXCR and keeps one entry per CDR3 protein. The sample lists fewer than 450,000 distinct CDR3 sequences; roughly a sixth were seen once. Germline lookup yields CDR1 MNHEY and CDR2 SVGEGT. This CDR3 is 14 amino acids long. Germline trimming cut 8 bases from V and 4 bases from J; bases unmatched to any gene: 4. This entry comes from a study of CD8 T cells in ankylosing spondylitis. Notes on the study in general: From matched ankylosing spondylitis synovial fluid, disease-linked clones were reportedly recovered at significantly enriched levels. Some motif variants had been reported before (in reactive arthritis synovial fluid and blood). Ankylosing spondylitis blood appeared to be characterized by a TCR beta motif of fewer than ten highly homologous variants. CD8+ cells made up the disease-linked clones, which were relatively rare in peripheral blood.

This chain links TRBV6-2 or TRBV6-3 with TRBJ2-2; 10 bases agree with TRBD2. The sequence was obtained from a male donor with ankylosing spondylitis. The sequenced material came from blood, either unsorted or a sorted T cell fraction (not recorded which). CDR3 protein: CASRLAGGTGELFF. Here the CDR3 DNA reads TGTGCCAGCCGGTTAGCGGGAGGCACCGGGGAGCTGTTTTTT.